These 5 T cell receptor beta chains were sequenced from one sample in a study of T cell responses to AZD1222 COVID-19 vaccine. Some clones are missing from TCRdb's copy, which holds only in-frame ones; the method was immunoSEQ multiplex PCR. The sample carries fewer than 30,000 clones, 86% recorded once. Source: peripheral blood, taken 28 days after the second AZD1222 dose. The receptor source for this set is an adult who received the AZD1222 COVID-19 vaccine.

The chain recombines TRBV12-5 with TRBJ1-1, with 10 nucleotides matching TRBD1. The germline V gene has CDR1 LGHNT and CDR2 FRNRAP. Trimming took 3 bases from V and 6 from J; bases not matched to a gene: 10. The CDR3 sequence is 16 residues long. CDR3 DNA: TGTGCTAGTGGTTTTACTGTACCGGGACAGGGGTCTGAAGCTTTCTTT. Translation gives CASGFTVPGQGSEAFF.

The V gene is TRBV20-1, the J gene TRBJ2-1; 12 nucleotides match TRBD2. V shed 6 bases and J 9 bases; nucleotides not matched to a gene: 0. From germline, CDR1 is DFQATT and CDR2 SNEGSKA (reference sequence). The length of the CDR3 is 11 residues. The CDR3 DNA follows: TGCAGTGCGGGACTAGCGGGTGAGCAGTTCTTC. It translates to CSAGLAGEQFF.

V gene TRBV28 combines with J gene TRBJ1-2; D is uncertain. Germline V CDR1 and CDR2: MDHEN, SYDVKM. The CDR3 consists of 12 residues. V lost 3 bases to trimming and J lost 8 bases, with 10 bases between them. The CDR3 region has the DNA TGTGCCAGCAGTTTCCTCCCCCGCGGCTACACCTTC. Translated: CASSFLPRGYTF.

The V and J genes are TRBV19 and TRBJ1-4; no firm D call. The CDR3 is 13 residues long. CDR1 is LNHDA, CDR2 SQIVND, per germline (reference sequence). V was cut by 4 bases and J by 8 bases, with 11 bases left in between. The CDR3 sequence: CASSSMPGEKLFF. CDR3 nucleotides: TGTGCCAGTAGTAGTATGCCGGGAGAAAAACTGTTTTTT.

The chain uses TRBV5-6 and TRBJ2-2; TRBD1 aligns across 10 bases. The V and J ends lost 1 base and 7 bases, in that order; junction bases with no gene match: 7. Germline CDR1 SGHDT, CDR2 YYEEEE. This CDR3 region has 16 residues. The CDR3 loop is CASSLLGQGSHGELFF. CDR3 nucleotides: TGTGCCAGCAGCTTGTTGGGACAGGGGTCCCACGGGGAGCTGTTTTTT.